This section outlines one T cell receptor beta chain sequence together with its context. The antigen is unknown. TCRdb re-analysed the 5' RACE reads in MiXCR, keeping a single row per CDR3 protein. The sample lists 500,000 or so distinct CDR3 sequences, approximately 22% occurring once. The data derive from a study of identical twins. Study-wide results and limits: Clonotypes of the beta chain that were abundant in cord blood carried fewer insertions (memory repertoires showed none).

Germline CDR1 is DFQATT and CDR2 is SNEGSKA (reference sequence). This CDR3 is built from 16 residues. After removal of 5 bases from V and 7 bases from J, the junction contained 17 bases not matched to a gene. These data also formed part of another study, on T cells expressing NK-cell markers.

The chain recombines TRBV20-1 with TRBJ1-5; 7 bases align to TRBD1. The sequence was collected from a woman between 18 and 30 years old in good health. The source material was CD4+ T cells sorted from blood. The DNA for the CDR3 is TGCAGTGCTTCAGGGGGATTTGGCAGTCTGAGGCAGCCCCAGCATTTT. Translating it yields CSASGGFGSLRQPQHF.